This TCR beta chain was recorded in a study of OX40 agonist ivuxolimab in advanced cancers. CDR3 length equals 15 residues. Germline V lookup: CDR1 MNHEY, CDR2 SMNVEV (reference sequence). V was clipped by 6 bases and J by 4 bases; unmatched bases: 9. About this clone: Its cognate antigen is unknown.

Study findings and constraints: Some nonresponders additionally presented with little normalized T-cell clonal expansion.

Assay: immunoSEQ multiplex PCR; the TCRdb copy retains only in-frame clones and omits some. There are tens of thousands of clones in the sample; around 89% occur only once, and 10% to 11% lies in the top ten. The sequence came from an adult with an advanced solid tumor such as melanoma, head and neck, liver or kidney cancer. The chain employs TRBV27 and TRBJ2-7, with 10 positions matching TRBD1. Sequenced material: CD4+ or CD8+ T cells sorted from blood, taken in a trial of the OX40 agonist ivuxolimab. This CDR3 is CASRNGQGGWYEQYF. The CDR3 region has the DNA TGTGCCAGCAGAAACGGACAGGGGGGTTGGTACGAGCAGTACTTC.